The 7 T cell receptor beta chains listed next were all sequenced from one sample in a study of T cells in Graves' hyperthyroidism and ophthalmopathy (dated by TCRdb to the late 2010s). Library method: multiplex PCR. The sample was run on an Illumina HiSeq 2000. The TCR beta CDR3 regions were amplified from the RNA transcripts. The TCR CDR3 was subjected to a first round of RT-PCR using the HTBI primer set and the Qiagen OneStep RT-PCR kit. The raw public reads went through TCRdb reprocessing: fastp at Q25, MiXCR clone calling, in-frame beta chains kept. Each entry merges the rows of one CDR3 protein and shows their most common DNA and genes. The sample table shows 750,000 to 950,000 distinct CDR3 sequences, and 38% are seen once. The ten largest clones add up to 8% to 9% of the sample. The specimen was blood. The source is a young man with Graves' hyperthyroidism.

This chain links TRBV4-1 with TRBJ1-1; D perhaps matches TRBD1 (5 bases). V was trimmed by 0 bases and J by 5 bases, leaving 16 bases between them. The germline V gene has CDR1 MGHRA and CDR2 YSYEKL. This CDR3 has 16 amino acids. CDR3: CASSQDRGSIGTEAFF. The CDR3 nucleotides are TGCGCCAGCAGCCAAGATCGGGGCAGCATCGGGACTGAAGCTTTCTTT.

The V call is TRBV20-1, the J call TRBJ1-5, with D unresolved. The CDR3 totals 13 residues. Trimming took off 3 bases at V and 0 bases at J, with 6 bases between the two ends. The V gene's germline CDR1 is DFQATT and CDR2 SNEGSKA (reference sequence). The CDR3 region is CSASYSSNQPQHF. The CDR3 DNA reads as TGCAGTGCTAGCTACAGTAGCAATCAGCCCCAGCATTTT.

This clonotype was found many times. The chain combines TRBV2 with TRBJ1-1; weak D call: TRBD1 (5 bases). Germline CDR1 and CDR2: SNHLY and FYNNEI. The V and J ends lost 7 bases and 4 bases respectively, with 13 bases between them. This CDR3 spans 13 amino acids. The CDR3 DNA sequence: TGTGCCAGCAAAGGGGAGCAAGGCACTGAAGCTTTCTTT. Translated, it gives CASKGEQGTEAFF.

This clonotype was detected many times. In DNA, the CDR3 is TGTGCCATCAGTGAAGGTCTCGGCCAAGAGACCCAGTACTTC. Amino acids: CAISEGLGQETQYF. The chain joins TRBV10-3 to TRBJ2-5; D remains unclear. Trimming took off 3 bases at V and 1 base at J, with 9 bases between the two ends. This CDR3 has 14 residues. Germline-derived CDR1 and CDR2 are ENHRY and SYGVKD.

Ten or more counts support this clonotype. The chain uses TRBV19 and TRBJ1-1, with D perhaps TRBD1 (5 bases). Trimming stripped 7 bases from V and 13 bases from J, with 13 bases between. Germline V lookup: CDR1 LNHDA, CDR2 SQIVND (reference sequence). This CDR3 is 10 amino acids long. The CDR3 DNA sequence: TGTGCCAGTATGAAATGGGGGGGTTTCTTT. Translated, it gives CASMKWGGFF.

This clonotype was counted at least ten times. The chain links TRBV29-1 to TRBJ2-7; D may be TRBD2 (6 bases). V was clipped by 3 bases and J by 6 bases, with 9 bases between them. This CDR3 contains 11 residues. Germline V gene sequence: CDR1 SQVTM, CDR2 ANQGSEA. CDR3 nucleotides: TGCAGCGTTGATGGGGGGACCGAGCAGTACTTC. As protein: CSVDGGTEQYF.

The J gene is TRBJ2-5, the V gene TRBV7-9, with TRBD2 identical over 8 bases. V lost 5 bases and J lost 4; bases outside the gene matches: 9. CDR1 and CDR2 from the germline V gene are SEHNR and FQNEAQ (reference sequence). The CDR3 contains 15 residues. CDR3 nucleotide sequence: TGTGCCAGCAGCAACCCGCGGGGGGTCCCAGAGACCCAGTACTTC. Translating gives CASSNPRGVPETQYF.